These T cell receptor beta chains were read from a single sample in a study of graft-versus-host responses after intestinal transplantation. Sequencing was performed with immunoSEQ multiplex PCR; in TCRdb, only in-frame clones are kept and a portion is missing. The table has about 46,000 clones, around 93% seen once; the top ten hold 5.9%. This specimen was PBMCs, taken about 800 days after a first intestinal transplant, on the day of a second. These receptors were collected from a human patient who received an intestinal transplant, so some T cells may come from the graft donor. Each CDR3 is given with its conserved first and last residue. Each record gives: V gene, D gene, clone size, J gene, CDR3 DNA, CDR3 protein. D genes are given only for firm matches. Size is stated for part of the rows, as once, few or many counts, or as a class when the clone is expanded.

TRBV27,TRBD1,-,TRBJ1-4,TGTGCCAGCAGTCAAGGGACAGGAGCTTGGGAAAAACTGTTTTTT,CASSQGTGAWEKLFF
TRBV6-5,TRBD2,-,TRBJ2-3,TGTGCCAGCAGTTTGGCGGGAGGGGGAGATACGCAGTATTTT,CASSLAGGGDTQYF
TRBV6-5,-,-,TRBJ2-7,TGTGCCAGCAGTTACGTGGGAGAAAAGCAGTACTTC,CASSYVGEKQYF
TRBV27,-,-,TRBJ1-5,TGTGCCAGCAGTTTACGAGAGAGCAATCAGCCCCAGCATTTT,CASSLRESNQPQHF
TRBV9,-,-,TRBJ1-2,TGTGCCAGCACCCCGTTGGGTGGGGGCTTTAACTATGGCTACACCTTC,CASTPLGGGFNYGYTF
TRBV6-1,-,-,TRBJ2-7,TGTGCCAGCAGTGAAGCCGGTCTACCCGAGCAGTACTTC,CASSEAGLPEQYF
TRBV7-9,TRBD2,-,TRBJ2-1,TGTGCCAGCAGCGGCATAGCGGGGGGGTCGCATGAGCAGTTCTTC,CASSGIAGGSHEQFF
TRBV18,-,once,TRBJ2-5,TGTGCCAGCTCACCGGGCCAGGGGGGGCAGAAGGAGACCCAGTACTTC,CASSPGQGGQKETQYF
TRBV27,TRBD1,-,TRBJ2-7,TGTGCCAGCAGTATGACTCCGGGACAGGCGAGCTCCTACGAGCAGTACTTC,CASSMTPGQASSYEQYF
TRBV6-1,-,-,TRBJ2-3,TGTGCCAGCAGTGCCCTACCGGGGCGGGGTAGCACAGATACGCAGTATTTT,CASSALPGRGSTDTQYF
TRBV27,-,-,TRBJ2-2,TGTGCCAGCAGTTGGGGAGGTACCGGGGAGCTGTTTTTT,CASSWGGTGELFF
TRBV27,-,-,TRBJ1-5,TGTGCCAGCAGTTTGCAGGGGAGCAATCAGCCCCAGCATTTT,CASSLQGSNQPQHF
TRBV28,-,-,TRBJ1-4,TGTGCCAGCAGTATACAGGAGATCCGGGAAAAACTGTTTTTT,CASSIQEIREKLFF
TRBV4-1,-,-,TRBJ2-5,TGCGCCAGCAGCCAAGAGGGACAGACCCAGTACTTC,CASSQEGQTQYF
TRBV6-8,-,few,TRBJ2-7,TGTGCCAGCAGTTACTCCAGCGGTAGCTCCTACGAGCAGTACTTC,CASSYSSGSSYEQYF
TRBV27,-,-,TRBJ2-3,TGTGCCAGCAGTTCAGAAATTGCTAGCACAGATACGCAGTATTTT,CASSSEIASTDTQYF
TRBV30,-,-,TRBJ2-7,TGTGCCTGGAATCCTAAGTCGGCGGTAATCTACGAGCAGTACTTC,CAWNPKSAVIYEQYF
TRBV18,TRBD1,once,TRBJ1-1,TGTGCCAGCTCACTCTCCCGGTCCGGGACAGGGCCCGTGAGTGCTTTCTTT,CASSLSRSGTGPVSAFF
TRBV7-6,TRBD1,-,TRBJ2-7,TGTGCCAGCAGCGAACCGGGACAGGGTGTCAACGAGCAGTACTTC,CASSEPGQGVNEQYF
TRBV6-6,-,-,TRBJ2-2,TGTGCCAGCAGTTCCCGGGAGCGGGCCGGGGAGCTGTTTTTT,CASSSRERAGELFF
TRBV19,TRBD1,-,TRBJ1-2,TGTGCCAGTAGTACCTTTCGACAGGGTGGTGGCTACACCTTC,CASSTFRQGGGYTF
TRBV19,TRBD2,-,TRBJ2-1,TGTGCCAGTAGTCTTAGCGGGCGTAATGAGCAGTTCTTC,CASSLSGRNEQFF
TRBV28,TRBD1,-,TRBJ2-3,TGTGCCACCACAGGGGGAGCTAGCACAGATACGCAGTATTTT,CATTGGASTDTQYF
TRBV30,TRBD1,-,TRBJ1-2,TGTGCCTGGAGTGGCCGGGACAGAACCCTCACCTTC,CAWSGRDRTLTF
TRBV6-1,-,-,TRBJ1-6,TGTGCCAGCAGTGAAGTGGACCCACAAATTTCACCCCTCCACTTT,CASSEVDPQISPLHF
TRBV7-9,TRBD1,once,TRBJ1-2,TGTGCCAGCAGGAGAAAGGGACAGAATATGAACTATGGCTACACCTTC,CASRRKGQNMNYGYTF
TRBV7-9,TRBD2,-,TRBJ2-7,TGTGCCAGCAGCTTGGGGACTAGCGGGCAGCCCTACGAGCAGTACTTC,CASSLGTSGQPYEQYF
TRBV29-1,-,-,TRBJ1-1,TGCAGCGTTGCGAGAATGAACACTGAAGCTTTCTTT,CSVARMNTEAFF
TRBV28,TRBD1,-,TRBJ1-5,TGTGCCAGCAGTTTCGGACAGGGCTTTAATCAGCCCCAGCATTTT,CASSFGQGFNQPQHF
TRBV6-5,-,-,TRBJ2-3,TGTGCCAGCAGTTACCTTCGGACTTCCTTAGGAGATACGCAGTATTTT,CASSYLRTSLGDTQYF
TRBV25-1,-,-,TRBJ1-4,TGTGCCAGCAGTGACCGGCGGGACGTTGAAAAACTGTTTTTT,CASSDRRDVEKLFF
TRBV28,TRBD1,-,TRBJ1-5,TGTGCCAGCAGACCCGGACAGGTCAGCAATCAGCCCCAGCATTTT,CASRPGQVSNQPQHF
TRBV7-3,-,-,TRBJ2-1,TGTGCCAGCAGCCCAAGGGAGATGGGCAATGAGCAGTTCTTC,CASSPREMGNEQFF
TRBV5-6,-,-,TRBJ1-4,TGTGCCAGCAGCTTGGGGATGATTGACGGGATAGAAAAACTGTTTTTT,CASSLGMIDGIEKLFF
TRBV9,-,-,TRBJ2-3,TGTGCCAGCAGCCAACGTGGAGATACGCAGTATTTT,CASSQRGDTQYF
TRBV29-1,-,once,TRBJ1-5,TGCAGCGTTGCGCTGGATGTCAATCAGCCCCAGCATTTT,CSVALDVNQPQHF
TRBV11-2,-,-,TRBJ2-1,TGTGCCAGCAGCTTAGGCGCGGCCAATGAGCAGTTCTTC,CASSLGAANEQFF
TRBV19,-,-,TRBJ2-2,TGTGCCAGTAGTGTTTACACGAACACCGGGGAGCTGTTTTTT,CASSVYTNTGELFF
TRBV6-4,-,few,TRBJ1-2,TGTGCCAGCAGTGGGGTAAGGACCGCCTATGGCTACACCTTC,CASSGVRTAYGYTF
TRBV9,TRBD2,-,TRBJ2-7,TGTGCCAGCAGTACCTCCGGGACTAGCGGGAACGAGCAGTACTTC,CASSTSGTSGNEQYF
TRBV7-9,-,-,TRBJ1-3,TGTGCCAGCAGCTTAGATGGGGGAAACACCATATATTTT,CASSLDGGNTIYF
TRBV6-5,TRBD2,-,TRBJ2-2,TGTGCCAGCGGACTAGCGGGAGACACCGGGGAGCTGTTTTTT,CASGLAGDTGELFF
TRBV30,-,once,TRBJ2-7,TGTGCCTTTACCCACGGGCTCGAGCAGTACTTC,CAFTHGLEQYF
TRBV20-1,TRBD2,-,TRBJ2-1,TGCAGTGGGGTGAGTGGCGGGGGGCAGTTCTTC,CSGVSGGGQFF
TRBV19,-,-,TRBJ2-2,TGTGCCAGTAGCGGAGTGTGGGGGACCGGGGAGCTGTTTTTT,CASSGVWGTGELFF
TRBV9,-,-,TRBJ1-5,TGTGCCAGCAGCGTATCAAGGGGGGGGGAGCCCCAGCATTTT,CASSVSRGGEPQHF
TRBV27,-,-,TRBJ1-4,TGTGCCAGCAGTCCCTCCCCAGGTCGGAGTGAAAAACTGTTTTTT,CASSPSPGRSEKLFF
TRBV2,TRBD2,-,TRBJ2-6,TGTGCCAGCAGTGAGGGACTACCCTCTGGGGCCAACGTCCTGACTTTC,CASSEGLPSGANVLTF
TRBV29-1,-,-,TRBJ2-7,TGCAGCGTTGCCGGCAGGGGAATCCACGAGCAGTACTTC,CSVAGRGIHEQYF
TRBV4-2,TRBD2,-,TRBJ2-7,TGTGCCAGCAGCCCCGGACTAGCCGCGTACGAGCAGTACTTC,CASSPGLAAYEQYF
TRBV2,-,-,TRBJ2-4,TGTGCCAGCACGAATGGGGTAGCCAAAAACATTCAGTACTTC,CASTNGVAKNIQYF
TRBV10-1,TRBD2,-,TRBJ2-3,TGCGCCAGCAGTGGTCGACCGGGACTAGCGGGAGGCAACTTTTTAGTTACAGATACGCAGTATTTT,CASSGRPGLAGGNFLVTDTQYF
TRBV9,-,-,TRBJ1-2,TGTGCCAGCAGCTCGCTGGGACATTCGAGGGAGAATGGCTACACCTTC,CASSSLGHSRENGYTF
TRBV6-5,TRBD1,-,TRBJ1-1,TGTGCCAGCAGTTACTCTTACAGGGGAACCACTGAAGCTTTCTTT,CASSYSYRGTTEAFF
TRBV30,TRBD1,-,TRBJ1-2,TGTGCCTGGAGGAGAGACAGGGCGATTGATGGCTACACCTTC,CAWRRDRAIDGYTF